This entry lists 30 T cell receptor beta chains sequenced from one sample in a study of identical twins. TCRdb re-analysed the 5' RACE reads in MiXCR, keeping a single row per CDR3 protein. The sample consists of 300,000 to 400,000 distinct CDR3 sequences, around 9% of them appearing once. The sample comprised naive T cells sorted from blood. These receptors originate from a woman between 50 and 59 years old in good health.

The chain combines TRBV3-1 with TRBJ2-7; 9 positions agree with TRBD2. Unmatched junction bases numbered 4, after V lost 6 bases and J lost 1 base. The CDR3 extends over 14 amino acids. Germline values: CDR1 LGHDT, CDR2 YNNKEL (reference sequence). In DNA, the CDR3 is TGTGCCAGCAGTCGACTAGCGGCATCCTACGAGCAGTACTTC. It codes for CASSRLAASYEQYF.

This clonotype was recorded many times. The genes are TRBV5-1 and TRBJ2-3; 7 bases are shared with TRBD2. The germline gives CDR1 SGHRS, CDR2 YFSETQ. The CDR3 runs 14 residues. Trimming removed 3 bases from V and 0 bases from J; junction bases left unmatched: 1. The CDR3 is CASSSSGSTDTQYF. The CDR3 DNA reads TGCGCCAGCAGCTCTAGCGGCAGCACAGATACGCAGTATTTT.

This sequence joins TRBV7-9 and TRBJ2-3, with D hard to call. Trimming shortened V by 3 bases and J by 4 bases, and 8 bases separated the two germline ends. CDR1 is SEHNR, CDR2 FQNEAQ, per germline (reference sequence). The CDR3 covers 13 residues. The CDR3 is CASSFPYADTQYF. In DNA form, the CDR3 reads TGTGCCAGCAGCTTCCCTTACGCAGATACGCAGTATTTT.

V usage is TRBV7-8 and J usage is TRBJ1-5; D is unresolved. The CDR3 runs 15 residues. Germline lookup yields CDR1 SGHVS and CDR2 FQNEAQ. Trimming took off 0 bases at V and 7 bases at J, with 13 bases between the two ends. In DNA, the CDR3 is TGTGCCAGCAGCTTAGCTTCTTGGACCGGACAGCCCCAGCATTTT. The encoded protein is CASSLASWTGQPQHF.

The CDR3, as DNA: TGCAGTGCTAGATCGGGGGGAGGCACAGATACGCAGTATTTT. It translates to CSARSGGGTDTQYF. This chain uses TRBV20-1 with TRBJ2-3; 7 nucleotides match TRBD2. The germline gives CDR1 DFQATT, CDR2 SNEGSKA (reference sequence). There are 14 residues in the CDR3. J was trimmed by 1 base and V by 2 bases; bases with no gene match: 3.

This clonotype has only a few counts. The V and J genes are TRBV7-3 and TRBJ1-4; D is unclear. Trimming removed 5 bases at V and 8 bases at J, with 12 bases between. The CDR3 sequence is 13 residues long. Germline CDR1 and CDR2: SGHTA and FQGTGA. This CDR3 is CASSLKAGEKLFF. The CDR3, as DNA: TGTGCCAGCAGCCTAAAGGCAGGCGAAAAACTGTTTTTT.

This clonotype was observed at least ten times. The chain carries TRBV20-1 and TRBJ1-6; 8 nucleotides agree with TRBD1. Germline CDR1 reads DFQATT; CDR2 reads SNEGSKA (reference sequence). The CDR3 covers 12 residues. J was trimmed by 8 bases and V by 5 bases; bases with no gene match: 2. The CDR3 nucleotides are TGCAGTGCTGGACAGGGAGATTCACCCCTCCACTTT. This sequence encodes CSAGQGDSPLHF.

This clonotype showed up many times. The chain has TRBV12-3 or TRBV12-4 and TRBJ2-1, with 9 positions matching TRBD2. V was pared by 4 bases and J by 0 bases, with 4 bases of the junction left unmatched. This CDR3 spans 16 amino acids. The CDR3 DNA sequence: TGTGCCAGCAGTTCCCATAGCGGGAGCTCCTACAATGAGCAGTTCTTC. This codes for CASSSHSGSSYNEQFF.

This rearrangement joins TRBV6-5 to TRBJ2-7, with D perhaps matching TRBD2 (5 bases). The CDR3 has 13 residues. In germline, CDR1 is MNHEY, CDR2 SVGAGI. Between the trimmed V and J ends, which lost 2 bases and 2 bases, there was a span of 7 bases. The CDR3 nucleotides read TGTGCCAGCAGTTACGGGAGAACCTACGAGCAGTACGTC. Encoded protein: CASSYGRTYEQYV.

The V gene is TRBV24-1, the J gene TRBJ2-1; 7 bases align to TRBD2. Trimming took 9 bases from V and 4 from J; bases not matched to a gene: 11. Germline values: CDR1 KGHDR, CDR2 SFDVKD. The CDR3 contains 15 residues. The CDR3 nucleotides read TGTGCCACCTCAACACCGGGACTACCATACAATGAGCAGTTCTTC. It specifies CATSTPGLPYNEQFF.

The chain employs TRBV24-1 and TRBJ2-7; D is ambiguous. Germline V gives CDR1 KGHDR, CDR2 SFDVKD. The CDR3 is made up of 12 amino acids. V was shortened by 4 bases and J by 2 bases, with 5 bases between the two germline ends. Written as DNA, the CDR3 is TGTGCCACCAGTGACGGAACCTACGAGCAGTACTTC. This translates into CATSDGTYEQYF.

This clonotype was detected only a few times. The chain joins TRBV5-1 to TRBJ2-7, with D perhaps assigned TRBD1 or TRBD2 (5 bases each). The CDR3 has 16 residues. The V gene's germline CDR1 is SGHRS and CDR2 YFSETQ. The V and J ends lost 9 bases and 4 bases respectively, with 26 bases between them. The CDR3 nucleotides read TGCGCCACCTTCTCCCGGGGCCAATACCCAAGATACGAGCAGTACGTC. This sequence encodes CATFSRGQYPRYEQYV.

This clonotype came up a few times. V usage is TRBV14 and J usage is TRBJ2-6, with D possibly matching TRBD1 (5 bases). The CDR3 has 18 amino acids. Germline-derived CDR1 and CDR2 are SGHDN and FVKESK. V lost 1 base and J 2 bases, leaving 15 bases between the germline ends. The CDR3 spells CASSQGFRKGTGANVLTF. CDR3 nucleotide sequence: TGTGCCAGCAGCCAAGGGTTTCGTAAGGGGACTGGGGCCAACGTCCTGACTTTC. The full variable domain, completed using reference TRBV14 and TRBJ2-6, is EAGVTQFPSHSVIEKGQTVTLRCDPISGHDNLYWYRRVMGKEIKFLLHFVKESKQDESGMPNNRFLAERTGGTYSTLKVQPAELEDSGVYFCASSQGFRKGTGANVLTFGAGSRLTVL.

The chain employs TRBV7-8 and TRBJ2-1, with a tentative D call TRBD2 (5 bases). The CDR3 is made up of 16 amino acids. Germline-derived CDR1 and CDR2 are SGHVS and FQNEAQ. V lost 2 bases to trimming and J lost 7 bases, with 18 bases between them. For the CDR3, the DNA is TGTGCCAGCAGCTTAATTAATAAAGGCGGGTGGAATGAGCAGTTCTTC. Translation gives CASSLINKGGWNEQFF.

This clonotype was recorded many times. The V call is TRBV29-1, the J call TRBJ2-5; D not resolved. The CDR3 is 12 residues long. The V gene's germline CDR1 is SQVTM and CDR2 ANQGSEA. V lost 1 base and J lost 0, with 3 bases in between. DNA for the CDR3: TGCAGCGTTGAAGGCTACCAAGAGACCCAGTACTTC. Translated, it gives CSVEGYQETQYF.

This clonotype came up many times. The chain employs TRBV12-3 or TRBV12-4 and TRBJ2-1, with a tentative D call TRBD1 (6 bases). Trimming cost V 3 bases and J 8 bases, with 11 bases left between them. This CDR3 comprises 13 residues. For the CDR3, the DNA is TGTGCCAGCAGTTTGAGGACAGTCGATGAGCAGTTCTTC. It yields the protein CASSLRTVDEQFF.

This clonotype was counted only a few times. The chain is built from TRBV2 and TRBJ1-1; D possibly corresponds to TRBD1 (5 bases). Germline values: CDR1 SNHLY, CDR2 FYNNEI. The CDR3 totals 12 residues. The V and J ends lost 3 bases and 5 bases respectively, with 7 bases between them. CDR3 sequence: CASSDRETEAFF. DNA for the CDR3: TGTGCCAGCAGTGACAGGGAGACTGAAGCTTTCTTT.

The chain is built from TRBV4-2 and TRBJ2-6; D is ambiguous. Trimming left V 4 bases short and J 0 bases short, with 7 bases between. The CDR3 has 15 amino acids. The germline V gene encodes CDR1 LGHNA and CDR2 YNFKEQ. CDR3 in DNA: TGTGCCAGCAGCCCGGACCCCTCTGGGGCCAACGTCCTGACTTTC. Amino acid sequence: CASSPDPSGANVLTF.

This clonotype was seen a handful of times. The junction and the germline gene differ at one end; a read error may be behind it. The chain links TRBV12-3 or TRBV12-4 to TRBJ2-1; D uncertain. The CDR3 has 16 residues. The CDR3 region has the DNA TGTGCCAGCAGTTTAATCAGGCCGCCCCGCCCTAATGAGGAGTTCTTC. This encodes CASSLIRPPRPNEEFF.

This clonotype appeared a few times. The V and J genes are TRBV20-1 and TRBJ2-3, with D maybe TRBD2 (6 bases). V lost 7 bases, J lost 2 bases, and 19 bases lay in between. Germline values: CDR1 DFQATT, CDR2 SNEGSKA (reference sequence). This CDR3 is built from 15 residues. In DNA, the CDR3 is TGCAGTGTTAAAGTCGTGGGGACTTCCACAGATACGCAGTATTTT. Protein product: CSVKVVGTSTDTQYF.

The chain has TRBV6-1 and TRBJ2-7, with TRBD1 matching over 9 bases. Germline CDR1 MNHNS, CDR2 SASEGT. J gave up 5 bases and V 7 bases, and 6 bases lay outside the gene matches. The length of the CDR3 is 13 residues. The CDR3 sequence: CASKPTGGNEQYF. The CDR3 nucleotides are TGTGCCAGCAAACCCACAGGGGGCAACGAGCAGTACTTC.

The chain carries TRBV4-2 and TRBJ2-1, with 15 positions matching TRBD2. Per germline, CDR1 LGHNA and CDR2 YNFKEQ. The CDR3 has 17 residues. J was trimmed by 9 bases and V by 2 bases; bases with no gene match: 8. This CDR3 reads CASSQSYGLAGGPEQFF. The CDR3 DNA is TGTGCCAGCAGCCAAAGTTACGGACTAGCGGGAGGGCCTGAGCAGTTCTTC.

The sample holds many counts of this clonotype. This chain connects TRBV20-1 to TRBJ2-7, with TRBD2 identical over 7 bases. Per the germline V gene, CDR1 is DFQATT and CDR2 is SNEGSKA (reference sequence). With 1 base clipped from V and 2 bases from J, the junction kept 8 bases outside the gene matches. This CDR3 contains 15 residues. Here the CDR3 DNA reads TGCAGTGCTAGAGGCGTGACTAGCTCAACCTACGAGCAGTACTTC. Translation gives CSARGVTSSTYEQYF.

This clonotype came up many times. The chain employs TRBV5-1 and TRBJ2-5; no reliable D call. Germline assignment: CDR1 SGHRS and CDR2 YFSETQ. V lost 6 bases, J lost 2 bases, and 14 bases lay in between. The CDR3 is 14 amino acids. The CDR3 DNA reads as TGCGCCAGCAAGGAAGAAGTAAAGCAAGAGACCCAGTACTTC. It encodes CASKEEVKQETQYF.

This chain joins TRBV14 and TRBJ2-3, with 14 bases matching TRBD2. V lost 3 bases, J lost 5 bases, and 4 bases stayed unmatched. The CDR3 spans 16 residues. Per germline, CDR1 SGHDN and CDR2 FVKESK. The CDR3: CASSHPGLAGGDTQYF. The CDR3 region has the DNA TGTGCCAGCAGCCACCCCGGACTAGCGGGAGGAGATACGCAGTATTTT.

This clonotype occurred a few times. The genes are TRBV24-1 and TRBJ2-5; TRBD2 agrees at 9 bases. Per germline, CDR1 KGHDR and CDR2 SFDVKD. V was clipped by 4 bases and J by 5 bases; unmatched bases: 7. The CDR3 covers 15 residues. In nucleotides, the CDR3 is TGTGCCACCAGTGACCCCAGGACTAGCGAGGAGACCCAGTACTTC. Translation gives CATSDPRTSEETQYF.

The rearrangement joins TRBV12-3 or TRBV12-4 to TRBJ2-1; D ambiguous. V dropped 5 bases and J dropped 4 bases, with 9 bases sitting between them. The CDR3 covers 13 residues. CDR3 protein: CASSGDGYNEQFF. The CDR3 DNA reads TGTGCCAGCAGTGGAGACGGATACAATGAGCAGTTCTTC.

This clonotype was observed a handful of times. V and J are TRBV12-3 or TRBV12-4 and TRBJ2-1; a weak D match, TRBD2 (5 bases). Trimming left V 7 bases short and J 9 bases short, with 16 bases between. The CDR3 covers 13 residues. The CDR3 is CASTPERVVEQFF. The DNA for the CDR3 is TGTGCCAGCACCCCCGAGAGGGTCGTTGAGCAGTTCTTC.

This clonotype was seen only a few times. V usage is TRBV5-1 and J usage is TRBJ1-2; the D gene is possibly TRBD1 (5 bases). The germline CDR1 and CDR2 sequences are SGHRS and YFSETQ. This CDR3 comprises 14 residues. Trimming removed 0 bases from V and 5 bases from J, with 11 bases in between. The DNA of the CDR3 is TGCGCCAGCAGCTTGGCAGGGAACCTATATGGCTACACCTTC. Its translation is CASSLAGNLYGYTF.

This clonotype was seen repeatedly, ten times or more. The chain recombines TRBV5-6 with TRBJ2-3; D remains unclear. The germline gives CDR1 SGHDT, CDR2 YYEEEE. The CDR3 has 12 amino acids. Trimming removed 0 bases from V and 4 bases from J, with 3 bases in between. The CDR3: CASSLASDTQYF. The CDR3 DNA sequence: TGTGCCAGCAGCTTGGCCTCAGATACGCAGTATTTT.